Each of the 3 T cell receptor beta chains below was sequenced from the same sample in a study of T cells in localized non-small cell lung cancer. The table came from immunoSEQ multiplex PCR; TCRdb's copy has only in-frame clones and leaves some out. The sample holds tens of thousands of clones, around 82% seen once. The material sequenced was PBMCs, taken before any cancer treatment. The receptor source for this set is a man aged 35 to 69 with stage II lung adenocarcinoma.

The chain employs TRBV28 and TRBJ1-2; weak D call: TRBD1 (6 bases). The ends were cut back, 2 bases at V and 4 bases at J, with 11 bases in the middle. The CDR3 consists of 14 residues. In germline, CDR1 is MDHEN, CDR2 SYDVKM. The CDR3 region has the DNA TGTGCCAGCAGTTTAATGACAGGAGGCTATGGCTACACCTTC. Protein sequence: CASSLMTGGYGYTF.

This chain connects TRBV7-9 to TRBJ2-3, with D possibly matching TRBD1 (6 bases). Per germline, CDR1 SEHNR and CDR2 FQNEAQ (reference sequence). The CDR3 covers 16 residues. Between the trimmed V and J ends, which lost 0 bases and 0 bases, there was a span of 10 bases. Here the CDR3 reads CASSLALGASTDTQYF. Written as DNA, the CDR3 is TGTGCCAGCAGCTTAGCGTTGGGGGCGAGCACAGATACGCAGTATTTT.

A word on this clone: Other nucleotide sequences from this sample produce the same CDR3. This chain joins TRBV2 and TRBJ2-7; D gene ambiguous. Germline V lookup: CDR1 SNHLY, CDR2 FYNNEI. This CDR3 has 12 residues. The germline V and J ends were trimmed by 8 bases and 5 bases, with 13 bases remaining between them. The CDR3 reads CASLISPHEQYF. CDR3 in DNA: TGTGCCAGCCTCATCAGCCCACACGAGCAGTACTTC.